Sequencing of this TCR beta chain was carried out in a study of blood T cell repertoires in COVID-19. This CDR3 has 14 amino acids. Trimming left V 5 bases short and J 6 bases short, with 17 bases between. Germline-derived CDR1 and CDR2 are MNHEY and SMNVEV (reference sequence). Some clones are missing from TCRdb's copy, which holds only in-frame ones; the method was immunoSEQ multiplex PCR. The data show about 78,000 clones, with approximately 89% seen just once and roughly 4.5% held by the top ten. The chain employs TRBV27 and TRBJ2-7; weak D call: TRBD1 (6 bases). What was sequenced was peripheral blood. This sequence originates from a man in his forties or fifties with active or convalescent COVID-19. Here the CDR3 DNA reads TGTGCCAGCAGTCCCCGACAGGTACCGGGCGAGCAGTACTTC. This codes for CASSPRQVPGEQYF.